This passage covers 14 T cell receptor beta chains from one sample sequenced in a study of blood T cell repertoires in COVID-19. Sequenced by immunoSEQ multiplex PCR; TCRdb stores in-frame clones only, minus some. The sample carries 200,000 to 250,000 clones, around 86% recorded once. The sample comprised peripheral blood. The source of these receptors is a woman of 80 years or more with COVID-19, enrolled during active disease.

CDR3 amino acids: CASSLAGTSGSLVQYF. The CDR3 DNA sequence: TGTGCCAGCAGCTTAGCAGGGACTAGCGGGAGTCTTGTGCAGTACTTC. V is TRBV7-2 and J is TRBJ2-7, with 14 nucleotides matching TRBD2. Germline assignment: CDR1 SGHTA and CDR2 FQGNSA. V was pared by 0 bases and J by 9 bases, with 7 bases of the junction left unmatched. This CDR3 spans 16 amino acids.

The genes are TRBV5-4 and TRBJ1-3; 7 bases line up with TRBD1. This CDR3 has 16 amino acids. J was trimmed by 2 bases and V by 4 bases; bases with no gene match: 9. Germline-derived CDR1 and CDR2 are SGHNT and YYREEE (reference sequence). CDR3: CASSPQGGAAGNTIYF. In nucleotides, the CDR3 is TGTGCCAGCAGCCCTCAAGGGGGCGCGGCTGGAAACACCATATATTTT.

The CDR3 DNA follows: TGTGCCAGCAGCTTAGTTGGCGGACTAGAAGTGGCCGGGGAGCTGTTTTTT. Translating gives CASSLVGGLEVAGELFF. This chain joins TRBV7-2 and TRBJ2-2, with 7 nucleotides matching TRBD2. V trimming: 1 base; J trimming: 6 bases; junction bases outside the gene matches: 11. This CDR3 contains 17 residues. The germline gives CDR1 SGHTA, CDR2 FQGNSA. The whole variable domain, filled in from reference TRBV7-2 and TRBJ2-2, reads GAGVSQSPSNKVTEKGKDVELRCDPISGHTALYWYRQSLGQGLEFLIYFQGNSAPDKSGLPSDRFSAERTGGSVSTLTIQRTQQEDSAVYLCASSLVGGLEVAGELFFGEGSRLTVL.

The chain couples TRBV29-1 to TRBJ2-1, with D possibly matching TRBD1 (6 bases). The germline gives CDR1 SQVTM, CDR2 ANQGSEA. The germline V and J ends were trimmed by 1 base and 1 base, with 8 bases remaining between them. CDR3 size: 14 residues. Here the CDR3 DNA reads TGCAGCGTTGAAGGGGGGCAATCCTACAATGAGCAGTTCTTC. Amino acid sequence: CSVEGGQSYNEQFF.

V is TRBV18 and J is TRBJ1-6; D possibly corresponds to TRBD1 (5 bases). There are 18 residues in the CDR3. With 5 bases removed from V and 13 bases from J, the gap between germline ends came to 30 bases. Germline values: CDR1 KGHSH, CDR2 LQKENI. As DNA, the CDR3 is TGTGCCAGCTCAGCTACAGTCCGAACTGGGGGGTCGGCTGAGCCCCTCCACTTT. Translated, it gives CASSATVRTGGSAEPLHF.

The gene calls are TRBV28 and TRBJ2-7, with 13 nucleotides matching TRBD2. This CDR3 is 17 amino acids long. V trimming: 6 bases; J trimming: 4 bases; junction bases outside the gene matches: 12. The germline CDR1 and CDR2 sequences are MDHEN and SYDVKM. CDR3 sequence: CASRGWTSGSTGYEQYF. DNA for the CDR3: TGTGCCAGCAGGGGCTGGACTAGCGGGAGTACGGGTTACGAGCAGTACTTC.

The chain employs TRBV5-1 and TRBJ1-2; 9 nucleotides agree with TRBD1. The CDR3 runs to 16 residues. Looked up from germline, CDR1 is SGHRS and CDR2 is YFSETQ. V gave up 2 bases and J gave up 5 bases; unmatched junction bases: 10. CDR3 nucleotide sequence: TGCGCCAGCAGCTTAGCGAGGACAGGGGATAAATATGGCTACACCTTC. Protein: CASSLARTGDKYGYTF.

The chain uses TRBV3-1 (or the pseudogene TRBV3-2) and TRBJ1-1, with D uncertain. This CDR3 has 15 amino acids. Trimming removed 7 bases at V and 5 bases at J, with 20 bases between. CDR1 is LGHDT, CDR2 YNNKEL, per germline (reference sequence). Here the CDR3 DNA reads TGTGCCAGCACCCGTCTCGGAGGAGGAGGGACTGAAGCTTTCTTT. Amino acid sequence: CASTRLGGGGTEAFF.

CDR3: CASSAQGPLRGTQYF. CDR3 nucleotides: TGTGCCAGCAGCGCCCAGGGTCCCCTCAGGGGTACGCAGTATTTT. The chain links TRBV7-9 to TRBJ2-3; perhaps TRBD1 as D (6 bases). V gave up 5 bases and J gave up 8 bases, with 20 bases separating them. CDR1 is SEHNR, CDR2 FQNEAQ, per germline (reference sequence). This CDR3 region has 15 residues.

The V gene is TRBV27, the J gene TRBJ2-7, with 9 bases matching TRBD1. The ends lost 7 bases at V and 4 bases at J; junction bases unmatched: 20. CDR1 and CDR2 (germline): MNHEY, SMNVEV (reference sequence). The CDR3 has 18 amino acids. CDR3 DNA sequence: TGTGCCAGCACCGCCTACCGGGACAGGGCGTCGTCTAAGTACGAGCAGTACTTC. Protein product: CASTAYRDRASSKYEQYF.

V gene TRBV9 combines with J gene TRBJ2-2, with a possible D match to TRBD2 (6 bases). V lost 4 bases and J lost 6, with 13 bases in between. CDR1 SGDLS and CDR2 YYNGEE come from the germline V gene. This CDR3 has 14 amino acids. CDR3 DNA sequence: TGTGCCAGCAGCCCATCGGGGGAGGCCGGGGAGCTGTTTTTT. Its translation is CASSPSGEAGELFF. Full variable domain (missing parts from reference TRBV9 and TRBJ2-2): DSGVTQTPKHLITATGQRVTLRCSPRSGDLSVYWYQQSLDQGLQFLIQYYNGEERAKGNILERFSAQQFPDLHSELNLSSLELGDSALYFCASSPSGEAGELFFGEGSRLTVL.

Here the CDR3 reads CASSYYSTGNGADTQYF. CDR3 sequence (DNA): TGTGCCAGCTCATACTATTCGACAGGGAACGGGGCAGATACGCAGTATTTT. The V and J genes are TRBV18 and TRBJ2-3; 7 bases agree with TRBD1. The CDR3 consists of 17 residues. The junction had 15 bases not matched to a gene; V was cut back by 5 bases and J by 4 bases. Germline assignment: CDR1 KGHSH and CDR2 LQKENI.

The chain combines TRBV6-4 with TRBJ2-2, with 8 bases aligning to TRBD1. Unmatched junction bases numbered 3, after V lost 5 bases and J lost 4 bases. Germline V lookup: CDR1 MRHNA, CDR2 SNTAGT. The CDR3 has 14 residues. In nucleotides, the CDR3 is TGTGCCAGCAGTCCGACAGGGGTCACCGGGGAGCTGTTTTTT. Translated, it gives CASSPTGVTGELFF.

This clone occurred a few times. J is TRBJ1-2 and V is TRBV30; D might be TRBD1 (5 bases). Trimming pared 6 bases from V and 4 bases from J, leaving 18 bases between. This CDR3 region has 14 residues. Per the germline V gene, CDR1 is GTSNPN and CDR2 is SVGIG (reference sequence). The CDR3 DNA is TGTGCCTGTAAAAGGGGAAAGGGAGGCTATGGCTACACCTTC. It translates to CACKRGKGGYGYTF.